This paragraph reports one T cell receptor (beta chain). Antigen specificity is unknown. Sequenced by immunoSEQ multiplex PCR; TCRdb stores in-frame clones only, minus some. This table has about 130,000 clones, about 89% appearing once. CDR3 size: 16 residues. J gave up 7 bases and V 4 bases, and 7 bases lay outside the gene matches. Looked up from germline, CDR1 is SGHNT and CDR2 is YYREEE (reference sequence). These data are taken from a study of T cells in localized non-small cell lung cancer. Study conclusions and caveats: Higher blood T cell density went with longer overall survival. Adjacent uninvolved lung tissue had the highest T cell clonality, exceeding tumor. In adjacent lung, a median around 57 of the top 100 tumor clones were found.

The gene calls are TRBV5-4 and TRBJ2-2; TRBD2 aligns across 13 bases. This specimen consisted of peripheral blood, obtained before any cancer treatment. The receptor was isolated from a female donor of 60 years or more with stage I lung adenocarcinoma. CDR3 nucleotide sequence: TGTGCCAGCAGCCCCGGACTAGCGGGAGCCAACGGGGAGCTGTTTTTT. It yields the protein CASSPGLAGANGELFF.